A selection of T cell receptor beta chains follows, all from one sample in a study of blood T cells in healthy people across ages. TCRdb re-analysed the 5' RACE reads in MiXCR, keeping a single row per CDR3 protein. The sample has around 600,000 distinct CDR3 sequences, 47% seen once. Sample: blood. The origin of the receptors is a man aged 80 or over in good health. CDR3s include the opening cysteine and the closing phenylalanine or tryptophan. A D gene is named only where the DNA matches it firmly. Clone size is stated in some rows and not others, as once, few, many or a class when expanded.

CDR3	DNA	size	V	D	J
CASSPGTSGSGTQYF	TGTGCCAGCAGCCCCGGGACTAGCGGGAGTGGGACCCAGTACTTC	few	TRBV7-9	TRBD2	TRBJ2-5
CASSFPLAGGGNPEQYF	TGTGCCAGCAGTTTCCCCCTGGCGGGTGGAGGGAATCCCGAGCAGTACTTC	NA	TRBV28	NA	TRBJ2-7
CASSPGAGLGNEQFF	TGTGCCAGCTCACCTGGGGCAGGGCTTGGGAATGAGCAGTTCTTC	NA	TRBV18	NA	TRBJ2-1
CIAAQDEQYF	TGCATTGCCGCCCAAGATGAGCAGTACTTC	NA	TRBV20-1	NA	TRBJ2-5
CASVMGAGAEAFF	TGTGCCTCCGTGATGGGGGCCGGGGCTGAAGCTTTCTTT	NA	TRBV12-3/TRBV12-4	NA	TRBJ1-1
CASSVAQAGYSPLHF	TGTGCCAGCAGCGTAGCGCAGGCCGGTTATTCACCCCTCCACTTT	NA	TRBV9	NA	TRBJ1-6
CAWSEVVPVETQYF	TGTGCCTGGAGTGAAGTAGTACCAGTAGAGACCCAGTACTTC	NA	TRBV30	NA	TRBJ2-5
CASSLTPKASYNEQFF	TGTGCCAGCAGCTTAACCCCTAAGGCCTCCTACAATGAGCAGTTCTTC	NA	TRBV7-2	NA	TRBJ2-1
CASRHGAETQYF	TGTGCCAGCAGACACGGTGCGGAGACCCAGTACTTC	NA	TRBV6-5	NA	TRBJ2-5
CASSLVGGARNEQFF	TGTGCCAGCAGCTTAGTTGGGGGGGCCCGGAATGAGCAGTTCTTC	few	TRBV7-9	NA	TRBJ2-1
CATSPDRGDAYEQYF	TGTGCCACCAGTCCCGACAGGGGGGACGCCTACGAGCAGTACTTC	few	TRBV15	TRBD1	TRBJ2-7
CASSLVSGTDTQYF	TGCGCCAGCAGCTTGGTTTCAGGCACAGATACGCAGTATTTT	few	TRBV5-1	NA	TRBJ2-3
CASSLVGQGADTQYF	TGTGCCAGCAGCTTAGTTGGACAGGGGGCAGATACGCAGTATTTT	NA	TRBV7-2	TRBD1	TRBJ2-3
CASSFTSGGRTDTQYF	TGTGCCAGCAGCTTTACTAGCGGGGGTCGCACAGATACGCAGTATTTT	few	TRBV7-2	TRBD2	TRBJ2-3
CASSLEGRGSYEQYF	TGTGCCAGCAGCTTAGAGGGGAGAGGCTCCTACGAGCAGTACTTC	NA	TRBV7-9	NA	TRBJ2-7
CASSHTSGRPETQYF	TGTGCTAGCAGCCATACTAGTGGGAGACCAGAGACCCAGTACTTC	NA	TRBV7-7	NA	TRBJ2-5
CSVEGREPASYNEQFF	TGCAGCGTTGAGGGGCGGGAACCGGCCTCCTACAATGAGCAGTTCTTC	NA	TRBV29-1	NA	TRBJ2-1
CSARVSSVTDTQYF	TGCAGCGCTAGGGTTAGTTCGGTAACAGATACGCAGTATTTT	NA	TRBV29-1	NA	TRBJ2-3
CASSYPWTSGRVHEQFF	TGTGCCAGCAGTTACCCTTGGACTAGCGGGAGGGTCCATGAGCAGTTCTTC	NA	TRBV6-2/TRBV6-3	TRBD2	TRBJ2-1
CASSLGAGVNYEQYF	TGTGCCAGCAGCTTAGGAGCAGGGGTCAACTACGAGCAGTACTTC	few	TRBV11-1	NA	TRBJ2-7
CSVEAGQGGVYEQYF	TGCAGCGTTGAAGCCGGGCAGGGAGGAGTCTACGAGCAGTACTTC	few	TRBV29-1	NA	TRBJ2-7
CSARERKGYSNQPQHF	TGCAGTGCTAGAGAACGTAAGGGATATAGCAATCAGCCCCAGCATTTT	few	TRBV20-1	NA	TRBJ1-5
CASSQANRNTKAFF	TGTGCCAGCAGCCAAGCTAACAGGAACACTAAAGCTTTCTTT	NA	TRBV3-1	NA	TRBJ1-1
CASTPPGGENIQYF	TGTGCCAGCACGCCCCCAGGGGGCGAAAACATTCAGTACTTC	few	TRBV7-2	TRBD1	TRBJ2-4
CASSGSGTPKGETQYF	TGTGCCAGCAGTGGCTCCGGGACTCCAAAAGGGGAGACCCAGTACTTC	NA	TRBV27	NA	TRBJ2-5
CASSPAGQGKLFF	TGCGCCAGCAGCCCTGCGGGACAGGGAAAACTGTTTTTT	once	TRBV4-3	TRBD1	TRBJ1-4
CASSPYRTPSYEQYF	TGTGCCAGCAGCCCCTACAGGACTCCATCCTACGAGCAGTACTTC	NA	TRBV7-2	NA	TRBJ2-7
CASSPGQQRNEQFF	TGTGCCAGCAGTCCGGGACAACAACGCAATGAGCAGTTCTTC	NA	TRBV12-3/TRBV12-4	NA	TRBJ2-1
CASTGPFSGNTIYF	TGTGCCAGCACCGGGCCCTTCTCTGGAAACACCATATATTTT	NA	TRBV7-9	NA	TRBJ1-3
CASSRDFEYNEQFF	TGTGCCAGCTCGCGGGACTTCGAGTACAATGAGCAGTTCTTC	many	TRBV6-5	NA	TRBJ2-1
CASSQVSIRLQETQYF	TGCGCCAGCAGCCAAGTGAGCATACGCCTCCAAGAGACCCAGTACTTC	NA	TRBV4-1	NA	TRBJ2-5
CASKGGPGQGISGANVLTF	TGTGCCAGCAAGGGTGGACCGGGACAGGGAATTTCTGGGGCCAACGTCCTGACTTTC	NA	TRBV28	TRBD1	TRBJ2-6
CASSYKGQGNQPQHF	TGTGCCAGCAGTTACAAAGGGCAGGGAAATCAGCCCCAGCATTTT	many	TRBV6-6	NA	TRBJ1-5
CASSPRTVVLYFGPGTQYF	NA	NA	TRBV6-1	NA	TRBJ2-5
CASSYSGTRIEQYF	TGTGCCAGCAGTTACTCCGGGACCCGGATTGAGCAGTACTTC	NA	TRBV6-2/TRBV6-3	NA	TRBJ2-7
CASSRDTNSPLHF	TGCGCCAGCAGTCGGGACACTAATTCACCCCTCCACTTT	NA	TRBV10-1	NA	TRBJ1-6
CASSKPGQATYEQYF	TGTGCCAGTAGTAAGCCGGGACAGGCAACATACGAGCAGTACTTC	NA	TRBV19	TRBD1	TRBJ2-7
CSASLGQGAENEQFF	TGCAGTGCTAGTTTAGGACAGGGGGCGGAGAATGAGCAGTTCTTC	NA	TRBV20-1	TRBD1	TRBJ2-1
CASRYETRGLYGYTF	TGTGCCAGCAGATACGAAACCAGGGGACTCTATGGCTACACCTTC	NA	TRBV6-6	NA	TRBJ1-2
CASSLGVAVSEQFF	TGTGCCAGCAGCTTAGGGGTAGCGGTCTCGGAGCAGTTCTTC	NA	TRBV7-9	NA	TRBJ2-1
CASKPGLAGGREAKNIQYF	TGCGCCAGCAAGCCGGGACTAGCGGGGGGGCGTGAGGCCAAAAACATTCAGTACTTC	NA	TRBV5-1	TRBD2	TRBJ2-4
CASSVGTSVSNEQFF	TGTGCCAGCAGCGTAGGGACTAGCGTTAGCAATGAGCAGTTCTTC	NA	TRBV9	TRBD2	TRBJ2-1
CASSYSGKSPSGGSWQFF	TGTGCCAGCAGTTACTCCGGAAAGTCGCCTAGCGGGGGCAGTTGGCAGTTCTTC	many	TRBV6-5	TRBD2	TRBJ2-1
CSASKGALNEQYF	TGCAGTGCTAGTAAGGGTGCCCTCAATGAGCAGTACTTC	once	TRBV20-1	NA	TRBJ2-5
CASSVTGTGGNNEQFF	TGTGCCAGCAGCGTCACCGGGACAGGGGGCAACAATGAGCAGTTCTTC	NA	TRBV9	TRBD1	TRBJ2-1
CASSFGSGEYTGELFF	TGTGCCAGCAGCTTTGGTTCGGGGGAATACACCGGGGAGCTGTTTTTT	NA	TRBV7-9	NA	TRBJ2-2
CSVEVLRDRYNEQFF	TGCAGCGTTGAAGTACTCCGGGACAGGTACAATGAGCAGTTCTTC	NA	TRBV29-1	TRBD1	TRBJ2-1
CASSYRTSGKRNTGELFF	TGTGCCAGCAGTTACAGGACTAGCGGGAAAAGGAACACCGGGGAGCTGTTTTTT	many	TRBV6-5	TRBD2	TRBJ2-2
CASTRDQTDTQYF	TGTGCCAGCACCCGAGACCAAACAGATACGCAGTATTTT	NA	TRBV6-2/TRBV6-3	NA	TRBJ2-3
CASSVAGVGNVQFF	TGTGCCAGCTCAGTAGCGGGAGTCGGCAATGTGCAGTTCTTC	NA	TRBV18	TRBD2	TRBJ2-1
CASRKPDTTDTQYF	TGTGCCAGCAGAAAACCTGACACCACAGATACGCAGTATTTT	few	TRBV6-2/TRBV6-3	NA	TRBJ2-3
CGGGLRDEQFF	TGCGGTGGAGGGCTCCGCGATGAGCAGTTCTTC	NA	TRBV29-1	NA	TRBJ2-1
CASGSGTGSLRPQHF	TGTGCCAGCGGCTCGGGGACAGGAAGCTTGAGGCCCCAGCATTTT	NA	TRBV7-2	TRBD1	TRBJ1-5
CASSSTTGERDTQYF	TGTGCCAGCAGCTCAACGACAGGGGAGAGAGATACGCAGTATTTT	NA	TRBV7-2	TRBD1	TRBJ2-3
CASSYGGNQETQYF	TGTGCCAGCAGTTACGGGGGGAACCAAGAGACCCAGTACTTC	many	TRBV6-6	NA	TRBJ2-5
CASSLASAADTQYF	TGCGCCAGCAGCTTGGCGTCAGCGGCAGATACGCAGTATTTT	few	TRBV5-1	NA	TRBJ2-3
CASSLRLAGVGLQETQYF	TGTGCCAGCAGCCTCCGACTAGCGGGGGTAGGGCTCCAAGAGACCCAGTACTTC	NA	TRBV6-1	TRBD2	TRBJ2-5
CASSQDRSNEQFF	TGTGCCAGCAGTCAGGACAGGAGCAATGAGCAGTTCTTC	NA	TRBV6-2/TRBV6-3	TRBD1	TRBJ2-1
CASRLQGGTEAFF	TGTGCCAGCAGACTTCAGGGGGGCACTGAAGCTTTCTTT	few	TRBV28	TRBD1	TRBJ1-1
CASSSYSGRENEQFF	TGTGCCAGCAGTTCCTATAGCGGGAGGGAGAATGAGCAGTTCTTC	NA	TRBV27	TRBD2	TRBJ2-1